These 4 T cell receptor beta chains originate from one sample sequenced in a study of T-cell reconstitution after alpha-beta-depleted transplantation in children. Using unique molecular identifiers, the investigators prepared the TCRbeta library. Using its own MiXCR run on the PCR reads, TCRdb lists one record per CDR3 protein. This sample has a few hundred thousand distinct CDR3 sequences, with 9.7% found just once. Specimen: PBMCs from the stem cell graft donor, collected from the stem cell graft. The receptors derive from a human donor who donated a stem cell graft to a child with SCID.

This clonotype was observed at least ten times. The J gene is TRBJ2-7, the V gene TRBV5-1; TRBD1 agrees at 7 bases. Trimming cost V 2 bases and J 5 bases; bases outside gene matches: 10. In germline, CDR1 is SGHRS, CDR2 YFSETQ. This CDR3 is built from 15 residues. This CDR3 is CASSFLTGTPHEQYF. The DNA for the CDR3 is TGCGCCAGCAGCTTCTTGACAGGGACGCCCCACGAGCAGTACTTC.

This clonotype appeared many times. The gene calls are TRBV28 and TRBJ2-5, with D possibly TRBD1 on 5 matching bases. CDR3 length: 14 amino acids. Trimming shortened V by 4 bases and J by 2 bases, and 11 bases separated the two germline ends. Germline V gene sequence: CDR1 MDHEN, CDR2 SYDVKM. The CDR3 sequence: CASSSAGLQETQYF. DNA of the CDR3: TGTGCCAGCAGTTCAGCAGGGCTTCAAGAGACCCAGTACTTC.

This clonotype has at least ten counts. The CDR3 nucleotides read TGTGCCAGCAGCTTCAGCTTTACGGGGCGTTTGACCCAGTACTTC. Residues: CASSFSFTGRLTQYF. The chain employs TRBV5-6 and TRBJ2-5, with D possibly called TRBD1 or TRBD2 (5 bases each). Germline V gene lookup returns CDR1 SGHDT and CDR2 YYEEEE. V dropped 2 bases and J dropped 7 bases, with 18 bases sitting between them. The CDR3 covers 15 residues.

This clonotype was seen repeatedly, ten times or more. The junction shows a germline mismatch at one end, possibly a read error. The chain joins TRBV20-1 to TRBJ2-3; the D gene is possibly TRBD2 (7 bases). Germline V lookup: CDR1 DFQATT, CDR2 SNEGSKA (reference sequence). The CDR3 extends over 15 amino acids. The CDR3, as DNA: TGCAGTGCAAGAGGCGAGGCGGGGGCTATAGATACGCAGTATTTT. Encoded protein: CSARGEAGAIDTQYF.